The 3 T cell receptor beta chains given below trace back to one sample, sequenced in a study of memory CD4+ T cells and cytomegalovirus serostatus. The method was immunoSEQ multiplex PCR; TCRdb's version includes in-frame clones alone and lacks a portion of them. The repertoire includes approximately 50,000 clones, about 68% of them detected once, and around 2.7% sits in the top ten. The sort gate was single viable CD3+CD4+CD8-CD45RO+ cells for memory CD4+ T cells. The sequenced sample was memory CD4+ T cells from blood. Receptor source: an adult in good health and CMV-seropositive.

The genes are TRBV6-4 and TRBJ1-1; 11 positions agree with TRBD1. The trim removed 6 bases at V and 11 bases at J, leaving 11 bases unmatched. The CDR3 covers 14 residues. CDR1 is MRHNA and CDR2 is SNTAGT in the germline V gene. The DNA of the CDR3 is TGTGCCAGCAGACTCTCACGGACAGGGGGCTTTGCTTTCTTT. Translated: CASRLSRTGGFAFF.

V gene TRBV30 combines with J gene TRBJ2-2; D perhaps matches TRBD1 (6 bases). The germline gives CDR1 GTSNPN, CDR2 SVGIG (reference sequence). With 2 bases removed from V and 2 bases from J, the gap between germline ends came to 12 bases. The CDR3 is made up of 15 amino acids. CDR3 sequence reads: CAWSNGQLNTGELFF. The CDR3 nucleotides read TGTGCCTGGAGTAACGGACAGCTTAACACCGGGGAGCTGTTTTTT.

The chain couples TRBV7-9 to TRBJ2-3; D remains unclear. Germline V lookup: CDR1 SEHNR, CDR2 FQNEAQ (reference sequence). The CDR3 sequence is 14 residues long. The V end was cut by 1 base, the J end by 1 base, with 6 bases between. CDR3 region: CASSLGVGTDTQYF. In nucleotides, the CDR3 is TGTGCCAGCAGCTTAGGGGTGGGCACAGATACGCAGTATTTT.